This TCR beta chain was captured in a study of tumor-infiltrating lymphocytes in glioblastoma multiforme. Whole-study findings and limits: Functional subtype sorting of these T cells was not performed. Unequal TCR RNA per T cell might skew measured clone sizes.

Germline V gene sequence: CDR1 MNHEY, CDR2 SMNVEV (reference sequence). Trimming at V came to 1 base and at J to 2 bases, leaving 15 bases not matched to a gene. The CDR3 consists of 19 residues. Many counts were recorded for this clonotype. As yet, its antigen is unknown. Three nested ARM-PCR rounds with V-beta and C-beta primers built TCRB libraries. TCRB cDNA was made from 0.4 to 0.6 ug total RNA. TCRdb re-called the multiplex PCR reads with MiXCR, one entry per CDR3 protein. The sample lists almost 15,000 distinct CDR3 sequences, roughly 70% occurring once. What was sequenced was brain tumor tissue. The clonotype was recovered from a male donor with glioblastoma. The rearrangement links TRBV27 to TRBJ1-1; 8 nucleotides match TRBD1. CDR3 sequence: CASSLLGFYDRGDNTEAFF. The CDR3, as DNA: TGTGCCAGCAGTTTATTGGGGTTTTACGACAGGGGCGATAACACTGAAGCTTTCTTT.